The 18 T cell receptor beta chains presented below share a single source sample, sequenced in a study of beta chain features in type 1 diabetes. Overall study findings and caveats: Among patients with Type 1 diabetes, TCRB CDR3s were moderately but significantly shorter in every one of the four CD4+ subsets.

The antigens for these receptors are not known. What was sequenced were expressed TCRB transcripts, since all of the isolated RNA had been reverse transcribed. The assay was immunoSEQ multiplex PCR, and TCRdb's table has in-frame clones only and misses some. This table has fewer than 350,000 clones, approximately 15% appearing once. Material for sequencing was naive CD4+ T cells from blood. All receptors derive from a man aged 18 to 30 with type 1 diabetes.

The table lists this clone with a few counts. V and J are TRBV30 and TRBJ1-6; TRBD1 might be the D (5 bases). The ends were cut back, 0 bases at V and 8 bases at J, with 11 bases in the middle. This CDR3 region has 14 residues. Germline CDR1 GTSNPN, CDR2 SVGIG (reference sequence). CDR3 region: CAWSVLDTDSPLHF. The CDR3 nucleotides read TGTGCCTGGAGTGTACTGGACACCGATTCACCCCTCCACTTT.

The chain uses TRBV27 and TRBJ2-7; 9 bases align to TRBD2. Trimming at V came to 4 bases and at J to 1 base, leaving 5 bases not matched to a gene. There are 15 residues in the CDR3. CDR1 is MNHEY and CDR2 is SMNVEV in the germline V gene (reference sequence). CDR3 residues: CASSSRLADSYEQYF. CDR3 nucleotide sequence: TGTGCCAGCAGTTCGCGACTAGCGGATTCCTACGAGCAGTACTTC.

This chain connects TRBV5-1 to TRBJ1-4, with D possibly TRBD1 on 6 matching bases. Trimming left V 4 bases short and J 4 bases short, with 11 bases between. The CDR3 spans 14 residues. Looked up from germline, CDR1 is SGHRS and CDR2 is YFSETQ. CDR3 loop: CASSIQQGNEKLFF. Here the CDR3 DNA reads TGCGCCAGCAGCATTCAACAGGGTAATGAAAAACTGTTTTTT.

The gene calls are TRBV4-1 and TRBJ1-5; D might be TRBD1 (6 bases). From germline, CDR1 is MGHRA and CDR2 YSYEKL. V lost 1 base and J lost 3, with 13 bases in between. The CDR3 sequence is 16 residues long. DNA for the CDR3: TGCGCCAGCAGCCAAGGCGTCAGGGGCCCCAATCAGCCCCAGCATTTT. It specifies CASSQGVRGPNQPQHF.

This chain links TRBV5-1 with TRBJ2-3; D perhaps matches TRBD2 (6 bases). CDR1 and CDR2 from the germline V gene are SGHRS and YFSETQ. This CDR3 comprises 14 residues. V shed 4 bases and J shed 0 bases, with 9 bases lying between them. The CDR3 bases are TGCGCCAGCAGCGCCGGGACTAGCACAGATACGCAGTATTTT. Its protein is CASSAGTSTDTQYF.

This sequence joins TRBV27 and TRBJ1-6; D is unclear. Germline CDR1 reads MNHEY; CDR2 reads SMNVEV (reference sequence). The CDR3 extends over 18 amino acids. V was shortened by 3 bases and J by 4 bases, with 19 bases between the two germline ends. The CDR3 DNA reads TGTGCCAGCAGTTTGACGGACTCAAAAAGGTGGTATAATTCACCCCTCCACTTT. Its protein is CASSLTDSKRWYNSPLHF.

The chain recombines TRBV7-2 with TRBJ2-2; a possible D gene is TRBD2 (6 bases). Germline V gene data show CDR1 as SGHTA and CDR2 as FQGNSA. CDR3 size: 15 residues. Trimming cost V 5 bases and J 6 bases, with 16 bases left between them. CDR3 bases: TGTGCCAGCAGCATTCGTGGGGGGACTCCCGGGGAGCTGTTTTTT. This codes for CASSIRGGTPGELFF.

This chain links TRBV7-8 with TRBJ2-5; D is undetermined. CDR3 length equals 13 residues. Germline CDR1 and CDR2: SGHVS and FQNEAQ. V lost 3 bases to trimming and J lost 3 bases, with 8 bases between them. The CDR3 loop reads CASSFYSKETQYF. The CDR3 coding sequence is TGTGCCAGCAGCTTCTACAGTAAAGAGACCCAGTACTTC.

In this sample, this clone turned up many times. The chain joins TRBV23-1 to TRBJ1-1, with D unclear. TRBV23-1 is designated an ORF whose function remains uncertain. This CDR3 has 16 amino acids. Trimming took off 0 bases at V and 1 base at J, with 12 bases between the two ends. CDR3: CASSQSYPRKNTEAFF. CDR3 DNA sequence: TGCGCCAGCAGTCAATCGTACCCGCGTAAGAACACTGAAGCTTTCTTT.

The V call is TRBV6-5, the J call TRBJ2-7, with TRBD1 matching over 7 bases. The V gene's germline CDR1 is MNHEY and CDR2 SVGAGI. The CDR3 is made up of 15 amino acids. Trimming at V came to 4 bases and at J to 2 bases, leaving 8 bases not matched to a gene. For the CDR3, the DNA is TGTGCCAGCAGTTCGTCGGGACAGCTGGCCTACGAGCAGTACTTC. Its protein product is CASSSSGQLAYEQYF.

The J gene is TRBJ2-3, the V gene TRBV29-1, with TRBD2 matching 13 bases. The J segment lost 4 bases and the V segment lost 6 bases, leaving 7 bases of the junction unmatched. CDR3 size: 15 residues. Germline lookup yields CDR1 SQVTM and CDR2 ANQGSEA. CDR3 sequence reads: CSVPRTSGGPDTQYF. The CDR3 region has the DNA TGCAGCGTCCCAAGGACTAGCGGGGGCCCAGATACGCAGTATTTT.

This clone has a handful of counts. The CDR3 loop reads CASSSTGMVNQPQHF. As DNA, the CDR3 is TGTGCCAGCAGCTCGACAGGGATGGTCAATCAGCCCCAGCATTTT. J is TRBJ1-5 and V is TRBV5-7; 7 bases align to TRBD1. TRBV5-7 is an open reading frame, and its role is uncertain. The CDR3 is 15 residues long. Trimming at V came to 3 bases and at J to 3 bases, leaving 6 bases not matched to a gene.

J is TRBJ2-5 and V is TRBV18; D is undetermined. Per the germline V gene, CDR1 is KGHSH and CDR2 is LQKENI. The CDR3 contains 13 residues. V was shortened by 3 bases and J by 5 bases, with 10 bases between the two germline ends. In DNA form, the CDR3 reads TGTGCCAGCTCACCTTTCTCTTCGGAGACCCAGTACTTC. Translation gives CASSPFSSETQYF.

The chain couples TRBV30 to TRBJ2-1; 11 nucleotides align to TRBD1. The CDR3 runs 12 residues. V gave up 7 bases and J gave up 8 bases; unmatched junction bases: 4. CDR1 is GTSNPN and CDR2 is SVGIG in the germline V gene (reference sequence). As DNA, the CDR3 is TGTGCCTCGGGACAGGGGGTTTATGAGCAGTTCTTC. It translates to CASGQGVYEQFF.

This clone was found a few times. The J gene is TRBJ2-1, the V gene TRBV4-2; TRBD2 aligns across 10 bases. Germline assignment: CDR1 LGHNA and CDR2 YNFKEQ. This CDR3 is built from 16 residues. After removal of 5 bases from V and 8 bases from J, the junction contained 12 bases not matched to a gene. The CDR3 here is CASSAYSSGSWYEQFF. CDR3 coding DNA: TGTGCCAGCAGCGCATACTCTAGCGGGAGCTGGTATGAGCAGTTCTTC.

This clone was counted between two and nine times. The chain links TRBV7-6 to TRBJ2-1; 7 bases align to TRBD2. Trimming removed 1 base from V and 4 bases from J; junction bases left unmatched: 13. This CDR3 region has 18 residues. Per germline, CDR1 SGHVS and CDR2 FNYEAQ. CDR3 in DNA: TGTGCCAGCAGCTTAGAGGGAGGGGCGGGGAAAAGGTACAATGAGCAGTTCTTC. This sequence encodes CASSLEGGAGKRYNEQFF.

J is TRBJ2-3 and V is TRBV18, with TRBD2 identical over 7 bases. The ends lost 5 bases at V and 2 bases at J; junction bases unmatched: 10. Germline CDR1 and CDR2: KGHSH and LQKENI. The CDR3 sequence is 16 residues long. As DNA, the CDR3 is TGTGCCAGCTCAACCCGGACTAGGGCGGTCACAGATACGCAGTATTTT. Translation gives CASSTRTRAVTDTQYF.

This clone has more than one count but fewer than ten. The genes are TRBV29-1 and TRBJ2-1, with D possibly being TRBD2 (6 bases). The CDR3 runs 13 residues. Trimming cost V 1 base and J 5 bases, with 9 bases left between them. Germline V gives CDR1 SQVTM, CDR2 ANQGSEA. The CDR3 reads CSVEVLAHNEQFF. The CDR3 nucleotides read TGCAGCGTTGAAGTACTAGCACACAATGAGCAGTTCTTC.